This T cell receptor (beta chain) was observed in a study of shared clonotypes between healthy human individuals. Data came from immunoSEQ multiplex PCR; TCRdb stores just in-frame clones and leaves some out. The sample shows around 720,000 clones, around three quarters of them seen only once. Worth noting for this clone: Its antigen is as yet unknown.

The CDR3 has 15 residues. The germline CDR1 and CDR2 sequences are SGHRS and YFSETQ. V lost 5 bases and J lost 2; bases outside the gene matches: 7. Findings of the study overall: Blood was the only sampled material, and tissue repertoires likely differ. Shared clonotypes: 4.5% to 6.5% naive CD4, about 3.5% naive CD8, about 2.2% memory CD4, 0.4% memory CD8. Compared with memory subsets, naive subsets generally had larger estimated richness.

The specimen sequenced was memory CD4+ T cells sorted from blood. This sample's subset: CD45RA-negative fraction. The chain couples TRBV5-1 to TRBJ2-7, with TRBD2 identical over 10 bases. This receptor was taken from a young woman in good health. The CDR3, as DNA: TGCGCCAGCAGGCGAACTAGCGGGGTTACCTACGAGCAGTACTTC. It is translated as CASRRTSGVTYEQYF.